This is a list of T cell receptor beta chains from one sample in a study of CD8 T cells in Susac syndrome. TCRdb ran MiXCR on the immunoSEQ multiplex PCR reads and lists one entry per CDR3 protein. In the table there are 170,000 or so distinct CDR3 sequences, 85% to 95% of which are singletons. The sequencing input was CD4+ T cells from PBMCs. The receptors here all came from a human donor with multiple sclerosis. The conserved cysteine and the conserved F or W are not part of the CDR3 here. Some rows mark clone size as missing; the rest say once, few, many or name a class of expanded clone.

v_gene	j_gene	abundance	CDR3aa
TRBV12-3/TRBV12-4	TRBJ2-7	.	ASSPGQGLNEQY
TRBV9	TRBJ1-1	.	ASSVGSATEAF
TRBV9	TRBJ2-3	.	ASSVVSGGAWGTDTQY
TRBV27	TRBJ1-2	.	ASSSRTGANYGYT
TRBV7-2	TRBJ1-1	.	ASSSGRQNTEAF
TRBV2	TRBJ2-3	.	ASNVNPTDTQY
TRBV11-1	TRBJ1-1	.	ASSLGGLNTEAF
TRBV18	TRBJ2-7	.	ASSRVTGQGYEQY
TRBV10-3	TRBJ2-1	.	AISGGTSGRPYNEQF
TRBV9	TRBJ1-3	.	ASSVDTPRTGNTIY
TRBV7-3	TRBJ2-2	.	ASSPGGSNTGELF
TRBV4-1	TRBJ1-5	.	ASSQEGRWNQPQH
TRBV28	TRBJ2-7	.	ASRTTHYEQY
TRBV13	TRBJ2-7	.	ASSDIAGGSSYEQY
TRBV29-1	TRBJ1-2	.	SVDASPNYGYT
TRBV28	TRBJ1-4	.	AIRRRTTTNEKLF
TRBV30	TRBJ2-1	.	AWSAGTGNEQF
TRBV6-5	TRBJ2-7	.	ASRRGQGTYEQY
TRBV5-1	TRBJ1-4	.	ASTPVGVGEKLF
TRBV3-1	TRBJ2-1	.	ASSRTVNGNEQF
TRBV27	TRBJ1-6	.	ASRGWASPLH
TRBV6-5	TRBJ2-7	.	ASSTPHDLRQY
TRBV27	TRBJ1-2	.	ASSWRQGTSGAYGYT
TRBV19	TRBJ1-6	.	ASSMEDRVSPLH
TRBV7-2	TRBJ1-5	.	ASSLDHQPQH
TRBV27	TRBJ2-7	.	ASSPRPLDTGAEQY
TRBV3-1	TRBJ2-6	.	ASSQENRGSGANVLT
TRBV5-1	TRBJ2-3	.	ASSSQEPLASPQY
TRBV11-1	TRBJ2-5	.	ASSRPKAGGETQY
TRBV20-1	TRBJ1-2	.	STQGEGTGVFDGYT
TRBV5-4	TRBJ2-1	.	ASSLGGNPGYNEQF
TRBV4-1	TRBJ2-7	.	ASSRGPANYEQY
TRBV23-1	TRBJ1-1	once	ASSQSGRTEAF
TRBV5-1	TRBJ2-1	.	ASSADGTSGRNEQF
TRBV2	TRBJ2-2	.	ASSATSGTTNTGELF
TRBV19	TRBJ2-7	.	ASSIGEGPPY
TRBV7-2	TRBJ2-3	.	ASSLGGQGSDTQY
TRBV18	TRBJ2-7	.	ASSPPGTGFYEQY
TRBV5-1	TRBJ2-1	.	ASSLLATVGGYNEQF
TRBV4-3	TRBJ1-2	.	ASSQDQRAENYGYT
TRBV27	TRBJ2-7	.	ASSQGVQGNEQY
TRBV4-1	TRBJ1-2	.	ASSQGLTPRPRYGYT
TRBV12-3/TRBV12-4	TRBJ1-1	.	ASSAPQGAHGEAF
TRBV5-1	TRBJ2-7	.	ASSRNNYEQY
TRBV6-5	TRBJ2-3	.	ASSRTFWGTDTQY
TRBV9	TRBJ1-3	.	ASSGTNSGNTIY
TRBV2	TRBJ1-6	.	ASRSVRDNSPLH